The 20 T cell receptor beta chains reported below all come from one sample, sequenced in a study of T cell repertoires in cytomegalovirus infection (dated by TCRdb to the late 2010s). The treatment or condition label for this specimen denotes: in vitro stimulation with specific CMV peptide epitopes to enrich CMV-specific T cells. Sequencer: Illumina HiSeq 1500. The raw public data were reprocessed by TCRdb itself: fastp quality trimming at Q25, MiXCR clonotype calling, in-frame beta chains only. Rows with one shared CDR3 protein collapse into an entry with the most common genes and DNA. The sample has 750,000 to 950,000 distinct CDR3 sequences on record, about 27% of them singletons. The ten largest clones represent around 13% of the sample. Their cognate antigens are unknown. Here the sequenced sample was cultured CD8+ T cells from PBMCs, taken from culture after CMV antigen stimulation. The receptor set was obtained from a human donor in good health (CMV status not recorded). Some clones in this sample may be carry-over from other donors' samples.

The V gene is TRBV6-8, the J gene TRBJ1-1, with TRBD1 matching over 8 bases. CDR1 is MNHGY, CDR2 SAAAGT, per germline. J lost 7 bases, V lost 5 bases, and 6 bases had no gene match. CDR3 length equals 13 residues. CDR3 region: CASSSGTGIEAFF. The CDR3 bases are TGTGCCAGCAGTAGCGGGACAGGAATTGAAGCTTTCTTT.

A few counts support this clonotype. This CDR3 is CASSSRDRGDRAFF. The CDR3 bases are TGTGCCAGCAGCTCGAGGGACAGGGGGGATCGAGCTTTCTTT. V is TRBV27 and J is TRBJ1-1, with 11 bases aligning to TRBD1. CDR3 length equals 14 residues. Germline V gene data show CDR1 as MNHEY and CDR2 as SMNVEV (reference sequence). V lost 6 bases, J lost 10 bases, and 10 bases stayed unmatched.

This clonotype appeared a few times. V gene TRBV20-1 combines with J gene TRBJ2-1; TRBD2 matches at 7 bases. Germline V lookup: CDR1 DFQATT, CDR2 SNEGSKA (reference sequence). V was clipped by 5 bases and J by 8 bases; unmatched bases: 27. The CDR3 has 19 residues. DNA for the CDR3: TGCAGTGCTGGGTGGGGTTGGGGAGGGGAGCAAGGTTCTGGTGATGAGCAGTTCTTC. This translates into CSAGWGWGGEQGSGDEQFF.

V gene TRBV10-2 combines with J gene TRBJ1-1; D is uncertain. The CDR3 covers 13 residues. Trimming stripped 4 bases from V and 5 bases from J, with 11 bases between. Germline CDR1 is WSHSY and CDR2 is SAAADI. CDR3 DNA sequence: TGCGCCAGCAGTGCGGAGAGATGGACTGAAGCTTTCTTT. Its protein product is CASSAERWTEAFF.

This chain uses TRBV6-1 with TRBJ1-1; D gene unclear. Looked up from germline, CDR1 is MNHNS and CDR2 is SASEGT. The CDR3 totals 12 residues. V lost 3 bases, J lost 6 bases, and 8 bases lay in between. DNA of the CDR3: TGTGCCAGCAGTGATCGGGATCCTGAAGCTTTCTTT. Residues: CASSDRDPEAFF.

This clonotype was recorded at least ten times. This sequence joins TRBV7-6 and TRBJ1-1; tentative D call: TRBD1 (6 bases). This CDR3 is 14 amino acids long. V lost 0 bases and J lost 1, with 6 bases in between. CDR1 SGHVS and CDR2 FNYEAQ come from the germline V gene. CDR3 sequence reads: CASSLADRNTEAFF. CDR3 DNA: TGTGCCAGCAGCTTAGCGGACAGGAACACTGAAGCTTTCTTT.

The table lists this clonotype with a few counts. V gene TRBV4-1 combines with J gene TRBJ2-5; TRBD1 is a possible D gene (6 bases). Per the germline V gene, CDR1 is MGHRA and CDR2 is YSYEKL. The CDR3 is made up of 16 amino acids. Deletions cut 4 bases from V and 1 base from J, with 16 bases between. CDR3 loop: CASSPRDTSIQETQYF. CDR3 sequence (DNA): TGCGCCAGCAGCCCTCGGGACACCTCAATCCAAGAGACCCAGTACTTC.

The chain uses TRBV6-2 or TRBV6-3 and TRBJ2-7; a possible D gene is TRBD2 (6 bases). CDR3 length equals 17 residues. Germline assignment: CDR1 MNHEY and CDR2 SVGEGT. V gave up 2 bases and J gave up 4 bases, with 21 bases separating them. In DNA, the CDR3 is TGTGCCAGCAGTTACCAAACCGGGGGTGAGGCCTCTTACGAGCAGTACGTC. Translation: CASSYQTGGEASYEQYV.

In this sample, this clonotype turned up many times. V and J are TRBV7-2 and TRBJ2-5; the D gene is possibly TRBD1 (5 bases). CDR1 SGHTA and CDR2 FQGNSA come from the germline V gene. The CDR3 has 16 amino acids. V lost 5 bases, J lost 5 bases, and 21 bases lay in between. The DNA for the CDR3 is TGTGCCAGCAGCCCTGCCTGGCAGGGTCCTGGGGAGACCCAGTACTTC. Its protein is CASSPAWQGPGETQYF.

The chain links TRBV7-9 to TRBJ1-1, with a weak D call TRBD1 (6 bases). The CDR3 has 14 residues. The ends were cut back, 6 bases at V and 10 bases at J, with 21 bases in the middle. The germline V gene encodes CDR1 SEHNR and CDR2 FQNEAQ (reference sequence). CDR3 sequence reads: CASSYLSGGRGAFF. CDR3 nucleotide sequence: TGTGCCAGCAGTTATCTCTCGGGAGGCAGGGGAGCTTTCTTT.

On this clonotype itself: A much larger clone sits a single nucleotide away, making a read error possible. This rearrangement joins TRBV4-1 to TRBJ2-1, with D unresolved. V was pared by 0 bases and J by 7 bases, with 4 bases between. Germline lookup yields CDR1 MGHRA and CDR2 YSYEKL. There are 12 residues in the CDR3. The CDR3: CASSQDWNEQFF. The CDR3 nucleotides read TGCGCCAGCAGCCAAGATTGGAATGAGCAGTTCTTC.

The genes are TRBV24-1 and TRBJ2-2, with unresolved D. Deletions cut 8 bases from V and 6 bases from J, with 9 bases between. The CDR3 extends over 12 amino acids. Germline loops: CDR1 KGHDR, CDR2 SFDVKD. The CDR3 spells CATTGPSGELFF. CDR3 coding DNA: TGTGCCACCACAGGACCGTCCGGGGAGCTGTTTTTT.

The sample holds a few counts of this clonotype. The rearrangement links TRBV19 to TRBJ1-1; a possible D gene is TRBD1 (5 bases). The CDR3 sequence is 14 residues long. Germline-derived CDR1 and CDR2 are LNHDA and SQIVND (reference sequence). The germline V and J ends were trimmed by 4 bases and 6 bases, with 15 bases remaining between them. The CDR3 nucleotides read TGTGCCAGTAGTACGGGCCTCGTGGGGGCTGAAGCTTTCTTT. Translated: CASSTGLVGAEAFF. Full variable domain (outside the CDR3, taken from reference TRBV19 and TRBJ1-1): DGGITQSPKYLFRKEGQNVTLSCEQNLNHDAMYWYRQDPGQGLRLIYYSQIVNDFQKGDIAEGYSVSREKKESFPLTVTSAQKNPTAFYLCASSTGLVGAEAFFGQGTRLTVV.

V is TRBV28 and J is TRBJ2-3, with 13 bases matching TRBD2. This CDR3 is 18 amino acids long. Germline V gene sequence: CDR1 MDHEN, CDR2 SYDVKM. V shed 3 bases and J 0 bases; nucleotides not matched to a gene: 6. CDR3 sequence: CASSFPTSGGLSTDTQYF. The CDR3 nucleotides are TGTGCCAGCAGTTTCCCGACTAGCGGGGGGCTTAGCACAGATACGCAGTATTTT.

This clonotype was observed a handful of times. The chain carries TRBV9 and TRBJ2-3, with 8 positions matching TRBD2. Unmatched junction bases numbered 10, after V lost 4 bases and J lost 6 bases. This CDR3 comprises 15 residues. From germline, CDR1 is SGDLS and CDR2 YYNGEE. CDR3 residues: CASSSRGGLGDTQYF. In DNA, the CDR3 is TGTGCCAGCAGCTCCCGGGGGGGCCTTGGGGATACGCAGTATTTT.

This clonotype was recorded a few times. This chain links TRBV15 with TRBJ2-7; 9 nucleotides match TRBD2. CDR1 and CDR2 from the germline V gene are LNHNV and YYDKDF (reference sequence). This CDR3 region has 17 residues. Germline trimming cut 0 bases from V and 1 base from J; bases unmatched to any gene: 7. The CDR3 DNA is TGTGCCACCAGCAGAGAACCCCCTAGCGGGAATTCCTACGAGCAGTACTTC. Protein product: CATSREPPSGNSYEQYF.

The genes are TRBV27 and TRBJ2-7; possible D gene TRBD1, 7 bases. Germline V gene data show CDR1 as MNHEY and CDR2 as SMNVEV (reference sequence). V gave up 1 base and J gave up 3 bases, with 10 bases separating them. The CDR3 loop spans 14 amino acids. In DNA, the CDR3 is TGTGCCAGCAGTTTATTCAGGGGGGACTACGAGCAGTACTTC. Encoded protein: CASSLFRGDYEQYF.

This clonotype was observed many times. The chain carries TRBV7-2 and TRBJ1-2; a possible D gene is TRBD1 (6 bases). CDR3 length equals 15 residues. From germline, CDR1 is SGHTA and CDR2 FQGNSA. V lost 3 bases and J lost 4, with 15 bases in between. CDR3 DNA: TGTGCCAGCAGCTTTATACAGGGCGTCACCTATGGCTACACCTTC. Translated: CASSFIQGVTYGYTF.

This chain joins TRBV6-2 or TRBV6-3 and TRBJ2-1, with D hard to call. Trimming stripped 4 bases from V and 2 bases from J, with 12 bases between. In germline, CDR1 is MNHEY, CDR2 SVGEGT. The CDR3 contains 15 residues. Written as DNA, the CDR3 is TGTGCCAGCAGTTCAAGCAAGGTTGCCTACAATGAGCAGTTCTTC. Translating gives CASSSSKVAYNEQFF.

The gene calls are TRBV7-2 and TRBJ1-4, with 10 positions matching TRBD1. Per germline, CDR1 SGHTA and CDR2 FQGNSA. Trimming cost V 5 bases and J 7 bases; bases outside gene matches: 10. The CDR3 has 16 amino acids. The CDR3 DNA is TGTGCCAGCAGCCCCCGAAGGGGACAGGGGTTTGAAAAACTGTTTTTT. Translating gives CASSPRRGQGFEKLFF.